This T cell receptor beta chain was identified during a study of tumor-infiltrating lymphocytes in localized non-small cell lung cancer. The wider study: Patients included smokers and never-smokers with various histologies, some sampled after neoadjuvant chemotherapy. Each patient gave resected tumor and non-adjacent uninvolved lung tissue. General study results and limits: Tumors had more T cell infiltration than uninvolved lung, per TCRbeta sequencing and CD3 counts. IM1 and IM2 tumors showed no difference in T-cell fraction.

As to this clone: Its antigen is currently unknown.

Assay used: immunoSEQ multiplex PCR; TCRdb lists only in-frame clones, some missing. This sample has about 7,600 clones, with over 65% found just once. Germline values: CDR1 SGHTA, CDR2 FQGTGA. The V segment lost 5 bases and the J segment 6 bases; nucleotides outside the gene matches: 15. The CDR3 has 17 residues. Sequencing was carried out using lung tumor tissue. The chain combines TRBV7-3 with TRBJ2-3; TRBD2 matches at 9 bases. This receptor was obtained from a human donor with non-small cell lung cancer. The CDR3 sequence is CASSPGVGLAPMDTQYF. DNA of the CDR3: TGTGCCAGCAGCCCAGGCGTGGGACTAGCTCCTATGGATACGCAGTATTTT.